This T cell receptor beta chain was recovered during a study of T-cell reconstitution after alpha-beta-depleted transplantation in children. The J segment lost 2 bases and the V segment lost 0 bases, leaving 7 bases of the junction unmatched. Germline V gene lookup returns CDR1 LGHDT and CDR2 YNNKEL (reference sequence). This CDR3 has 17 amino acids. During its preparation, the TCRbeta library received unique molecular identifiers. TCRdb re-analysed the PCR reads in MiXCR, keeping a single row per CDR3 protein. The sample includes about 540,000 distinct CDR3 sequences, 15% to 20% of them seen just once.

The material was PBMCs from the stem cell graft donor, obtained from the stem cell graft. The TCR was taken from a human donor who donated a stem cell graft to a child with acute lymphoblastic leukemia. This chain joins TRBV3-1 and TRBJ2-4; 7 bases are shared with TRBD2. The DNA of the CDR3 is TGTGCCAGCAGCCAAGATGGCGGGAGCTCGTCCAAAAACATTCAGTACTTC. It encodes CASSQDGGSSSKNIQYF.